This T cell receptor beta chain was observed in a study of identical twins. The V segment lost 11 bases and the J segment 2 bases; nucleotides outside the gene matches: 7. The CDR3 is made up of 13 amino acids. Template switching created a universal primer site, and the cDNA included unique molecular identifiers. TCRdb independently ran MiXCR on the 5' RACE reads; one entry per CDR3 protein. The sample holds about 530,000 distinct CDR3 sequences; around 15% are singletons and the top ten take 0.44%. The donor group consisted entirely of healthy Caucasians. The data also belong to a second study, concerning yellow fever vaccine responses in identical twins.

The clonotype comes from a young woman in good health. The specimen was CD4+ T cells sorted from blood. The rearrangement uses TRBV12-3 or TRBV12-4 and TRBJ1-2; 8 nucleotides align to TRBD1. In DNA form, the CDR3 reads TGTGCCTCTAACAGGGGGATGAACTATGGCTACACCTTC. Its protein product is CASNRGMNYGYTF.